The 22 T cell receptor beta chains given below trace back to one sample, sequenced in a study of blood T cell repertoires in COVID-19. Libraries were prepared by immunoSEQ multiplex PCR; TCRdb keeps only in-frame clonotypes and omits some of them. The data hold roughly 80,000 clones, with about 85% observed a single time. The specimen sequenced was peripheral blood. The receptors shown here come from a man in his sixties with active or convalescent COVID-19.

The J gene is TRBJ1-1, the V gene TRBV5-4; TRBD1 aligns across 11 bases. Germline V gene data show CDR1 as SGHNT and CDR2 as YYREEE (reference sequence). There are 16 residues in the CDR3. V trimming: 0 bases; J trimming: 4 bases; junction bases outside the gene matches: 5. The DNA for the CDR3 is TGTGCCAGCAGCTTGGGGGGGACAGGGGGGCCCACTGAAGCTTTCTTT. It encodes CASSLGGTGGPTEAFF.

The chain carries TRBV27 and TRBJ1-5; D call uncertain. This CDR3 region has 13 residues. CDR1 is MNHEY and CDR2 is SMNVEV in the germline V gene (reference sequence). V was clipped by 2 bases and J by 6 bases, with 8 bases between them. For the CDR3, the DNA is TGTGCCAGCAGTTTAATGCTCGGTCAGCCCCAGCATTTT. This gives the protein CASSLMLGQPQHF.

The chain has TRBV6-2 or TRBV6-3 and TRBJ2-1; tentatively, D is TRBD2 (6 bases). In germline, CDR1 is MNHEY, CDR2 SVGEGT. There are 16 residues in the CDR3. V was clipped by 4 bases and J by 9 bases, with 22 bases between them. For the CDR3, the DNA is TGTGCCAGCAGTTTCCTTTACCGGGGACGGCGGGGTGAGCAGTTCTTC. Its translation is CASSFLYRGRRGEQFF.

This clone showed up just once. This sequence joins TRBV6-4 and TRBJ2-5, with 9 bases lining up with TRBD2. This CDR3 contains 16 residues. With V trimmed by 6 bases and J by 5 bases, 13 bases remained unmatched. Germline V CDR1 and CDR2: MRHNA, SNTAGT. The CDR3 region has the DNA TGTGCCAGCAGCGCCGCTCGGGCGGGGGGGCGTGAGACCCAGTACTTC. Amino acids: CASSAARAGGRETQYF.

This clone was recorded a few times. The genes are TRBV7-2 and TRBJ1-5; D gene unclear. V shed 1 base and J shed 5 bases, with 6 bases lying between them. Germline CDR1 SGHTA, CDR2 FQGNSA. The CDR3 length is 13 residues. The CDR3 DNA reads as TGTGCCAGCAGCTTAGAGCGGGATCAGCCCCAGCATTTT. It is translated as CASSLERDQPQHF.

The chain couples TRBV11-3 to TRBJ2-5; 9 bases agree with TRBD1. The germline V gene encodes CDR1 SGHNT and CDR2 YENEEA. The CDR3 spans 15 residues. V shed 4 bases, J shed 2 bases, and the junction held 5 bases outside the gene matches. In DNA form, the CDR3 reads TGTGCCAGCAGCTCCGGGACAGGGTCTCAAGAGACCCAGTACTTC. This sequence encodes CASSSGTGSQETQYF.

There are a few counts of this clone. J is TRBJ1-2 and V is TRBV2, with 7 bases fitting TRBD1. This CDR3 has 13 residues. CDR1 SNHLY and CDR2 FYNNEI come from the germline V gene. Trimming removed 5 bases from V and 2 bases from J; junction bases left unmatched: 2. The CDR3 loop is CASSIQGNYGYTF. In DNA form, the CDR3 reads TGTGCCAGCAGTATACAGGGGAACTATGGCTACACCTTC.

The chain has TRBV7-2 and TRBJ2-3; TRBD2 aligns across 7 bases. Losses at the gene ends were 7 bases for V and 3 bases for J; bases not matched to a gene: 10. From germline, CDR1 is SGHTA and CDR2 FQGNSA. The CDR3 consists of 15 residues. CDR3 protein: CASTLGLSHTDTQYF. For the CDR3, the DNA is TGTGCCAGCACCCTGGGACTAAGTCATACAGATACGCAGTATTTT.

This chain connects TRBV5-1 to TRBJ2-1, with 9 positions matching TRBD1. Trimming took 2 bases from V and 1 from J; bases not matched to a gene: 1. CDR3 size: 15 residues. The germline gives CDR1 SGHRS, CDR2 YFSETQ. The CDR3 sequence: CASSFGQGSYNEQFF. As DNA, the CDR3 is TGCGCCAGCAGCTTCGGACAGGGGTCCTACAATGAGCAGTTCTTC.

The genes are TRBV3-1 (or the pseudogene TRBV3-2) and TRBJ1-2; no firm D call. The CDR3 covers 15 residues. V was pared by 1 base and J by 2 bases, with 11 bases between. CDR1 is LGHDT, CDR2 YNNKEL, per germline (reference sequence). The CDR3 DNA is TGTGCCAGCAGCCAAGGCCCAGGCTTAAACTATGGCTACACCTTC. Amino acids: CASSQGPGLNYGYTF.

The genes are TRBV4-2 and TRBJ1-2; D possibly corresponds to TRBD1 (5 bases). The CDR3 length is 16 residues. With 6 bases removed from V and 4 bases from J, the gap between germline ends came to 21 bases. Germline CDR1 and CDR2: LGHNA and YNFKEQ. CDR3 amino acids: CASRRDQGEGSYGYTF. In nucleotides, the CDR3 is TGTGCCAGCAGACGTGATCAAGGGGAGGGGTCCTATGGCTACACCTTC.

The chain is built from TRBV7-2 and TRBJ2-3; 8 nucleotides match TRBD2. V shed 0 bases and J 0 bases; nucleotides not matched to a gene: 2. CDR1 SGHTA and CDR2 FQGNSA come from the germline V gene. There are 16 residues in the CDR3. For the CDR3, the DNA is TGTGCCAGCAGCTTAGCGGGCGGGGGGAGCACAGATACGCAGTATTTT. It encodes CASSLAGGGSTDTQYF.

This chain's CDR3 is CASSVEGARDSSYEQYF. CDR3 nucleotides: TGTGCCAGCAGCGTAGAGGGGGCCCGGGACAGCTCCTACGAGCAGTACTTC. The gene calls are TRBV9 and TRBJ2-7; 7 bases map to TRBD1. Per germline, CDR1 SGDLS and CDR2 YYNGEE. The CDR3 contains 17 residues. The V gene end was trimmed by 0 bases and the J gene end by 0 bases; junction bases not matched to a gene: 9.

With regard to this clone: The sample has other DNA sequences that encode this CDR3 too. The rearrangement uses TRBV24-1 and TRBJ2-3, with 7 bases aligning to TRBD1. Losses at the gene ends were 1 base for V and 1 base for J; bases not matched to a gene: 1. This CDR3 has 15 amino acids. From germline, CDR1 is KGHDR and CDR2 SFDVKD. CDR3 in DNA: TGTGCCACCAGTGATTTCGGACAGGGCACAGATACGCAGTATTTT. Translating gives CATSDFGQGTDTQYF.

V gene TRBV4-3 combines with J gene TRBJ2-7; D is perhaps TRBD1 (5 bases). The ends were cut back, 0 bases at V and 0 bases at J, with 12 bases in the middle. Germline CDR1 and CDR2: LGHNA and YSLEER. The CDR3 covers 16 residues. The CDR3 loop reads CASSQDLMTDSYEQYF. As DNA, the CDR3 is TGCGCCAGCAGCCAAGATTTGATGACAGACTCCTACGAGCAGTACTTC.

This chain links TRBV12-5 with TRBJ1-6, with 8 bases matching TRBD1. The CDR3 is 14 residues long. CDR1 and CDR2 (germline): LGHNT, FRNRAP. Trimming took 4 bases from V and 10 from J; bases not matched to a gene: 6. CDR3 nucleotide sequence: TGTGCTAGTGGTTCAGGACAGGGTGGGTCACCCCTCCACTTT. This gives the protein CASGSGQGGSPLHF.

This clone was detected a few times. The CDR3 loop reads CASSDLQGGQPQHF. Here the CDR3 DNA reads TGTGCCAGTAGTGATCTTCAGGGGGGTCAGCCCCAGCATTTT. The V call is TRBV19, the J call TRBJ1-5, with 7 nucleotides matching TRBD1. The V and J ends lost 5 bases and 6 bases, in that order; junction bases with no gene match: 7. Per the germline V gene, CDR1 is LNHDA and CDR2 is SQIVND (reference sequence). There are 14 residues in the CDR3.

This clone appeared once. This chain joins TRBV7-9 and TRBJ1-1, with 7 bases lining up with TRBD1. V lost 6 bases, J lost 6 bases, and 10 bases stayed unmatched. The CDR3 is 14 amino acids. Germline V CDR1 and CDR2: SEHNR, FQNEAQ (reference sequence). CDR3 sequence reads: CASSPQGRSSEAFF. DNA of the CDR3: TGTGCCAGCAGTCCACAGGGGAGGTCCTCTGAAGCTTTCTTT.

The chain has TRBV24-1 and TRBJ2-3; D unresolved. Germline values: CDR1 KGHDR, CDR2 SFDVKD. V lost 2 bases to trimming and J lost 1 base, with 9 bases between them. The CDR3 is 15 amino acids. CDR3 coding DNA: TGTGCCACCAGTGATTCCTTAGGAGGCACAGATACGCAGTATTTT. Translation: CATSDSLGGTDTQYF.

The chain uses TRBV12-3 or TRBV12-4 and TRBJ2-3; D remains ambiguous. Trimming cost V 10 bases and J 2 bases, with 4 bases left between them. CDR3 length: 10 residues. CDR3 DNA: TGTGCCACAATCACAGATACGCAGTATTTT. This codes for CATITDTQYF.

The chain combines TRBV4-1 with TRBJ1-2, with TRBD1 matching over 7 bases. Looked up from germline, CDR1 is MGHRA and CDR2 is YSYEKL. V was clipped by 4 bases and J by 11 bases; unmatched bases: 19. The CDR3 sequence is 16 residues long. This CDR3 is CASSLVTGTAASVYTF. In DNA form, the CDR3 reads TGCGCCAGCAGCCTCGTGACCGGGACAGCAGCTTCAGTTTACACCTTC.

This clone was picked up a small number of times. This chain joins TRBV5-1 and TRBJ2-7; 8 nucleotides match TRBD2. The V and J ends lost 1 base and 10 bases, in that order; junction bases with no gene match: 4. The CDR3 spans 12 residues. Germline loops: CDR1 SGHRS, CDR2 YFSETQ. This chain's CDR3 is CASSLKRGYQYF. DNA for the CDR3: TGCGCCAGCAGCTTGAAGCGGGGGTACCAGTACTTC.